Sequencing of this T cell receptor (beta chain) was carried out in a study of regulatory T cells in long-lasting Graves disease. Time point denoted: persistent/refractory GD, antithyroid drugs over 5 years with positive TRAb. The TCR library was made from RNA extracted from PBMCs. All patients originated from an endocrinology department located in Xi'an, China. V lost 6 bases and J 7 bases, leaving 18 bases between the germline ends. From germline, CDR1 is MNHNS and CDR2 SASEGT. This CDR3 contains 14 residues. This clonotype was recorded many times. Its antigen remains unidentified. CDR3-region Arm-PCR and iRepertoire HTBI primers produced the TCR beta libraries. From the multiplex PCR reads, TCRdb called clonotypes with MiXCR, one entry per CDR3 protein. The sample records roughly 430,000 distinct CDR3 sequences, around 23% being singletons. General study results and limits: Favoring TRBV28, TRBJ1-2 and TRBJ2-5 was a feature seen in persistent disease.

The sample was peripheral blood mononuclear cells (PBMCs), taken when the disease was refractory, from a patient treated with antithyroid drugs. The rearrangement uses TRBV6-1 and TRBJ2-5; D is perhaps TRBD1 (6 bases). The receptor comes from a female donor with Graves disease. DNA of the CDR3: TGTGCCAGCAGAGCCCTGACAGGTGCGGGGACCCAGTACTTC. This gives the protein CASRALTGAGTQYF.